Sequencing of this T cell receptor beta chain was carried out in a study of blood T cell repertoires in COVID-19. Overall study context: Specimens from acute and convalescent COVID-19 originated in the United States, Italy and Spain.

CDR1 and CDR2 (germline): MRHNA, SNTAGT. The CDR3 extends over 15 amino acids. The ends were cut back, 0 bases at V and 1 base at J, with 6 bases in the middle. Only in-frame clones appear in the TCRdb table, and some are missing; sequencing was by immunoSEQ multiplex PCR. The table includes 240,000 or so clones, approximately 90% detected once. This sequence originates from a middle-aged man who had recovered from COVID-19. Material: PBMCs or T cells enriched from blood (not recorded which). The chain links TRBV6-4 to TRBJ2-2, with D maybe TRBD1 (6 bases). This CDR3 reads CASSDSGQNTGELFF. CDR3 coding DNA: TGTGCCAGCAGTGACTCGGGACAGAACACCGGGGAGCTGTTTTTT.